These 5 T cell receptor beta chains came from one sample sequenced in a study of tumor-infiltrating lymphocytes in oesophageal squamous cell carcinoma. TCRdb ran MiXCR on the PCR reads and lists one entry per CDR3 protein. This sample has some 21,000 distinct CDR3 sequences, with around two fifths found just once. Sequencing used esophageal tumor tissue. These receptor sequences come from a male donor with esophageal squamous cell carcinoma.

This chain connects TRBV7-8 to TRBJ1-2; 8 bases map to TRBD1. Germline CDR1 SGHVS, CDR2 FQNEAQ. V dropped 4 bases and J dropped 3; count of bases not matched to a gene: 7. There are 15 residues in the CDR3. The CDR3 reads CASSYSQGADYGYTF. The CDR3 nucleotides read TGTGCCAGCAGCTACTCTCAGGGGGCAGACTATGGCTACACCTTC.

This clonotype was detected ten times or more. CDR3 in DNA: TGTGCCAGCAGTGACTTCGAAGACACCGGGGAGCTGTTTTTT. This codes for CASSDFEDTGELFF. The chain employs TRBV6-4 and TRBJ2-2; the D is unclear. This CDR3 is 14 amino acids long. The V end was cut by 1 base, the J end by 3 bases, with 6 bases between. CDR1 and CDR2 from the germline V gene are MRHNA and SNTAGT.

This clonotype was seen more than once but under ten times. The CDR3 does not end in the conserved phenylalanine or tryptophan, so this is likely a read error. The DNA is left out, because the CDR3 cannot be placed on it with certainty; the CDR3 is given as TCRdb lists it. The chain couples TRBV11-3 to TRBJ2-7; TRBD1 reflects the table's D call only, with no check against the DNA. Germline V gene data show CDR1 as SGHNT and CDR2 as YENEEA. Counting both end residues, the CDR3 totals 11 amino acids. CDR3 protein: CASSSPAGGTG.

This clonotype appeared many times. Being one base from a much bigger clone, this may be a read error. The V gene is TRBV12-3 or TRBV12-4, the J gene TRBJ2-7, with 8 bases lining up with TRBD1. V gave up 5 bases and J gave up 7 bases; unmatched junction bases: 13. The CDR3 extends over 15 amino acids. The CDR3 bases are TGTGCCAGCAGTCGTAGACAGGGGCTACACAATGAGCAGTACTTC. This translates into CASSRRQGLHNEQYF.

With respect to this clonotype: No conserved phenylalanine or tryptophan is present at the end of the CDR3, so a read error is the likely explanation. The limits of the CDR3 on the DNA are not certain, so only TCRdb's listed CDR3 is given. The V and J genes are TRBV7-3 and TRBJ2-6. The length of the CDR3 is 8 amino acids, counting both ends. Per the germline V gene, CDR1 is SGHTA and CDR2 is FQGTGA. This chain's CDR3 is CASSLGTS.